Below, one T cell receptor (beta chain) is given with its context. The antigen is undetermined. The sample is drawn from a study of T cell responses to AZD1222 COVID-19 vaccine. Study-wide findings and caveats: Spike-specific TCR breadth and depth rose after two AZD1222 doses. Clonal diversity was possibly underestimated, and white British individuals and females predominated among donors.

There are 15 residues in the CDR3. Trimming removed 3 bases at V and 0 bases at J, with 11 bases between. The germline V gene encodes CDR1 KGHDR and CDR2 SFDVKD. Data came from immunoSEQ multiplex PCR; TCRdb stores just in-frame clones and leaves some out. Of about 120,000 clones detected, 70% to 90% appear once; the ten largest clones hold 9.4%. Material: peripheral blood, obtained on day 0 of AZD1222 vaccination. The TCR was taken from an adult in good health. The chain has TRBV24-1 and TRBJ2-7; no definite D call. CDR3 in amino acids: CATSDVDGPSYEQYF. The CDR3 coding sequence is TGTGCCACCAGTGATGTAGACGGACCCTCCTACGAGCAGTACTTC.